The clone carrying this T cell receptor beta chain was seen more than once but under ten times. Its antigen remains unidentified. This sample is part of a study of early T cells in non-severe SARS-CoV-2 infection. Study-wide findings and caveats: The matching step, a VDJdb search, favored anti-spike CD8 responses and missed private and CD4 specificities.

V lost 0 bases to trimming and J lost 3 bases, with 6 bases between them. CDR3 length: 15 residues. Unique molecular identifier tags were affixed to discrete cDNA molecules. TCRdb used MiXCR to reprocess the 5' RACE reads, holding one entry per CDR3 protein. The profile shows under 70,000 distinct CDR3 sequences, around 12% of them singletons. V and J are TRBV12-3 or TRBV12-4 and TRBJ2-6; D not resolved. The sequencing sample was made of whole blood. The clonotype was recovered from an adult who was a healthcare worker with PCR-confirmed SARS-CoV-2 infection or an uninfected control (not recorded which). Here the CDR3 reads CASSLAGLGANVLTF. The CDR3 bases are TGTGCCAGCAGTTTAGCAGGGCTTGGGGCCAACGTCCTGACTTTC.